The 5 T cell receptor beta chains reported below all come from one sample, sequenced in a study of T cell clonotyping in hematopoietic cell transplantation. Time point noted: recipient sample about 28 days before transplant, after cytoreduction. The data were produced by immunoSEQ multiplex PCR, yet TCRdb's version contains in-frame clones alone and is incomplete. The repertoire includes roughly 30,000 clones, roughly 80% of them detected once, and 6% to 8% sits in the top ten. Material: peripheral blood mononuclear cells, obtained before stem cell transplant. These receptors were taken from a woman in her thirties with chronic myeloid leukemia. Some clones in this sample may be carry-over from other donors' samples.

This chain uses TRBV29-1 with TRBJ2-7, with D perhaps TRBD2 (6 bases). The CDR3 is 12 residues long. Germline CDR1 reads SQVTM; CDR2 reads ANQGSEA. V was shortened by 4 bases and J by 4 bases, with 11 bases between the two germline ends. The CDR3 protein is CSVGGRTYEQYF. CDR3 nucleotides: TGCAGCGTTGGTGGGAGGACGTACGAGCAGTACTTC.

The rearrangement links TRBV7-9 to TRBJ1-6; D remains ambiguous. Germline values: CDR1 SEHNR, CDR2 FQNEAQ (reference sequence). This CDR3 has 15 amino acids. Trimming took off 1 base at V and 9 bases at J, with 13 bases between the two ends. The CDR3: CASSLGAPGGSPLHF. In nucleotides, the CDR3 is TGTGCCAGCAGCTTAGGGGCCCCAGGAGGTTCACCCCTCCACTTT. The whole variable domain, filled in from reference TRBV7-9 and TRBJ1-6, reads DTGVSQNPRHKITKRGQNVTFRCDPISEHNRLYWYRQTLGQGPEFLTYFQNEAQLEKSRLLSDRFSAERPKGSFSTLEIQRTEQGDSAMYLCASSLGAPGGSPLHFGNGTRLTVT.

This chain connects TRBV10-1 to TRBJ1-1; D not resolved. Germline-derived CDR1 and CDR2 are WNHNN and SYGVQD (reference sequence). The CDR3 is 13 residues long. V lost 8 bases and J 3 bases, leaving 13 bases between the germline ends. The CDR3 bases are TGCGCCAGCTCCTCGGGCAGGTACACTGAAGCTTTCTTT. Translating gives CASSSGRYTEAFF.

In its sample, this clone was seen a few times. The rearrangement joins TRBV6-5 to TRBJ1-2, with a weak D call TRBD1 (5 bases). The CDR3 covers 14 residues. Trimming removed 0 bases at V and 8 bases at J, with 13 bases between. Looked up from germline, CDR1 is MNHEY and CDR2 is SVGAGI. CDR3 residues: CASSYSRQGFGYTF. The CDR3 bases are TGTGCCAGCAGTTACTCGCGGCAGGGCTTCGGCTACACCTTC.

The DNA of the CDR3 is TGCAGCGTCAGAACAGGCACTAATAATTCACCCCTCCACTTT. Its translation: CSVRTGTNNSPLHF. The chain employs TRBV29-1 and TRBJ1-6, with a tentative D call TRBD1 (5 bases). V lost 6 bases and J 5 bases, leaving 14 bases between the germline ends. The germline gives CDR1 SQVTM, CDR2 ANQGSEA. The CDR3 runs 14 residues. The full variable domain, rest sourced from reference TRBV29-1 and TRBJ1-6, is SAVISQKPSRDICQRGTSLTIQCQVDSQVTMMFWYRQQPGQSLTLIATANQGSEATYESGFVIDKFPISRPNLTFSTLTVSNMSPEDSSIYLCSVRTGTNNSPLHFGNGTRLTVT.